Listed below are T cell receptor beta chains from one sample, sequenced in a study of cytomegalovirus exposure and HLA in healthy donors. TCRdb's copy holds only in-frame clones and misses some; the assay was immunoSEQ multiplex PCR. Found here are about 170,000 clones, approximately 80% of them singletons; the top ten hold about 2.5%. What was sequenced was PBMCs. The receptors here all came from a woman aged 50 to 60 in good health and CMV-seronegative. Both conserved end residues are part of each CDR3. D genes are given only for firm matches. Rows give clone size only sometimes, using once, few, many, or a class for an expanded clone.

D gene	clone size	V gene	CDR3 length	J gene	CDR3 protein	CDR3 DNA
-	-	TRBV4-2	12	TRBJ1-4	CASSQRGEKLFF	TGTGCCAGCAGCCAGAGAGGGGAAAAACTGTTTTTT
-	-	TRBV9	14	TRBJ1-2	CASSGLRDTYGYTF	TGTGCCAGCAGCGGACTCCGGGACACCTATGGCTACACCTTC
-	-	TRBV29-1	12	TRBJ2-7	CSVERELGEQYF	TGCAGCGTTGAAAGGGAGCTAGGCGAGCAGTACTTC
-	-	TRBV5-8	14	TRBJ1-1	CASSFPGRDTEAFF	TGTGCCAGCAGCTTTCCCGGGAGGGACACTGAAGCTTTCTTT
-	-	TRBV6-5	11	TRBJ2-3	CASTSADTQYF	TGTGCCAGCACTTCGGCAGATACGCAGTATTTT
TRBD1	few	TRBV11-2	15	TRBJ1-1	CASSHISRQGSEAFF	TGTGCCAGCAGCCACATATCGCGACAGGGCTCTGAAGCTTTCTTT
-	few	TRBV6-5	13	TRBJ2-7	CASSYQEHYEQYF	TGTGCCAGCAGTTACCAGGAACACTACGAGCAGTACTTC
TRBD2	-	TRBV28	13	TRBJ2-5	CASSFGGGETQYF	TGTGCCAGCAGTTTTGGGGGAGGGGAGACCCAGTACTTC
-	-	TRBV19	14	TRBJ1-5	CASSIVPGDQPQHF	TGTGCCAGTAGTATAGTGCCAGGCGATCAGCCCCAGCATTTT
-	-	TRBV5-6	15	TRBJ1-3	CASSLLAGIGSTIYF	TGTGCCAGCAGCTTGCTCGCGGGGATAGGTTCCACCATATATTTT
-	-	TRBV1	15	TRBJ1-1	CTYPLPWRGRTEAFF	TGCACCTACCCGCTCCCTTGGCGGGGGCGGACTGAAGCTTTCTTT
-	-	TRBV28	16	TRBJ2-7	CASTQGGGRLSYEQYF	TGTGCCAGCACCCAAGGCGGCGGGCGCCTCTCCTACGAGCAGTACTTC
-	-	TRBV4-3	15	TRBJ2-2	CASSQDSGGSGELFF	TGCGCCAGCAGCCAAGATTCCGGAGGGAGCGGGGAGCTGTTTTTT
-	few	TRBV6-4	13	TRBJ2-7	CASSESRVGEQYF	TGTGCCAGCAGTGAATCTCGGGTGGGCGAGCAGTACTTC
TRBD1	-	TRBV5-1	17	TRBJ1-1	CASSTVGTGIGNTEAFF	TGCGCCAGCAGCACCGTTGGGACAGGTATTGGGAACACTGAAGCTTTCTTT
-	-	TRBV28	18	TRBJ1-2	CASSPNPMTGSANYGYTF	TGTGCCAGCAGCCCAAACCCAATGACAGGCTCAGCTAACTATGGCTACACCTTC
TRBD2	-	TRBV7-2	14	TRBJ2-7	CASSLALAGGEQYF	TGTGCCAGCAGCTTAGCACTAGCGGGAGGGGAGCAGTACTTC
TRBD1	-	TRBV4-3	15	TRBJ1-6	CASSQTGQGNSPLHF	TGCGCCAGCAGCCAAACGGGACAGGGTAATTCACCCCTCCACTTT
-	-	TRBV7-2	17	TRBJ2-5	CASSLVRGSRGLETQYF	TGTGCCAGCAGCTTAGTGCGGGGTTCGCGGGGCTTGGAGACCCAGTACTTC
-	-	TRBV15	17	TRBJ1-4	CATSRSPPRGTSEKLFF	TGTGCCACCAGCAGATCCCCACCCCGGGGGACTAGTGAAAAACTGTTTTTT
TRBD1	-	TRBV9	16	TRBJ1-2	CASSVEFEGASYGYTF	TGTGCCAGCAGCGTAGAGTTCGAGGGGGCCAGCTATGGCTACACCTTC
-	-	TRBV27	16	TRBJ1-2	CASSLRAELVNYGYTF	TGTGCCAGCAGTTTGAGGGCAGAACTCGTTAACTATGGCTACACCTTC
TRBD2	-	TRBV2	14	TRBJ2-1	CASRGTSLNNEQFF	TGTGCCAGCAGGGGGACTAGTCTGAACAATGAGCAGTTCTTC
TRBD1	-	TRBV6-1	14	TRBJ2-7	CASSEGDSSYEQYF	TGTGCCAGCAGTGAAGGGGACAGCTCCTACGAGCAGTACTTC
-	-	TRBV5-1	14	TRBJ2-5	CASSATLAGETQYF	TGCGCCAGCAGCGCCACCCTAGCCGGAGAGACCCAGTACTTC
TRBD2	-	TRBV4-2	15	TRBJ2-1	CASSQDSGGANEQFF	TGTGCCAGCAGCCAAGATAGCGGGGGGGCCAATGAGCAGTTCTTC
-	-	TRBV5-5	14	TRBJ1-4	CASSPGLQDEKLFF	TGTGCCAGCAGCCCAGGCCTCCAGGATGAAAAACTGTTTTTT
-	-	TRBV4-1	14	TRBJ2-7	CASNQGGSSYEQYF	TGCGCCAGCAACCAAGGCGGGTCCTCCTACGAGCAGTACTTC
-	-	TRBV6-5	15	TRBJ1-1	CASSYSFGVNTEAFF	TGTGCCAGCAGTTACTCGTTCGGGGTGAACACTGAAGCTTTCTTT
-	-	TRBV11-2	14	TRBJ2-2	CASSLIGETGELFF	TGTGCCAGCAGCTTAATCGGGGAAACCGGGGAGCTGTTTTTT
TRBD1	-	TRBV2	16	TRBJ2-1	CASSDPRDRGYNEQFF	TGTGCCAGCAGTGACCCCCGCGACAGGGGGTACAATGAGCAGTTCTTC
-	-	TRBV28	14	TRBJ1-5	CASSLGDYNQPQHF	TGTGCCAGCAGTCTAGGGGACTACAATCAGCCCCAGCATTTT
TRBD2	-	TRBV15	16	TRBJ2-5	CATSRDQRGLQETQYF	TGTGCCACCAGCAGAGATCAGCGGGGGCTCCAAGAGACCCAGTACTTC
TRBD2	-	TRBV15	18	TRBJ2-5	CATTQRKLAGGPQETQYF	TGTGCCACCACCCAACGAAAGCTAGCGGGAGGCCCCCAGGAGACCCAGTACTTC
TRBD2	-	TRBV28	12	TRBJ2-5	CASEQAGRTQYF	TGTGCCAGCGAACAAGCGGGAAGGACCCAGTACTTC
-	-	TRBV4-2	13	TRBJ1-5	CASSQDGGQPQHF	TGTGCCAGCAGCCAAGATGGGGGCCAGCCCCAGCATTTT
TRBD1	-	TRBV7-9	14	TRBJ1-2	CASSAQGTGGGYTF	TGTGCCAGCAGCGCGCAGGGGACAGGGGGCGGCTACACCTTC
-	-	TRBV19	14	TRBJ1-4	CASSRHGVSEKLFF	TGTGCCAGTAGCAGGCACGGGGTTTCCGAAAAACTGTTTTTT
-	-	TRBV19	14	TRBJ2-3	CASSSARALGTQYF	TGTGCCAGTAGTAGTGCCAGGGCCTTGGGTACGCAGTATTTT
TRBD2	once	TRBV11-2	16	TRBJ2-7	CASSLSSGRSSYEQYF	TGTGCCAGCAGCTTATCTAGCGGGCGTAGCTCCTACGAGCAGTACTTC
-	-	TRBV6-5	14	TRBJ2-5	CASSYASQGRTQYF	TGTGCCAGCAGTTACGCATCACAGGGCCGGACCCAGTACTTC
-	-	TRBV19	14	TRBJ2-1	CARKKDRDYNEQFF	TGTGCCAGGAAAAAGGACAGAGACTACAATGAGCAGTTCTTC
-	-	TRBV27	15	TRBJ2-4	CASSFQGGGKNIQYF	TGTGCCAGCAGTTTCCAGGGGGGCGGCAAAAACATTCAGTACTTC
TRBD1	-	TRBV28	14	TRBJ1-4	CASRMGQGFIELFF	TGTGCCAGCAGAATGGGACAGGGATTTATTGAACTGTTTTTT
TRBD2	-	TRBV28	16	TRBJ2-3	CASSPWTSGSTDTQYF	TGTGCCAGCAGTCCCTGGACTAGCGGGAGCACAGATACGCAGTATTTT
-	-	TRBV11-3	15	TRBJ2-5	CASSRSRGAQETQYF	TGTGCCAGCAGCCGTAGTCGGGGGGCCCAAGAGACCCAGTACTTC
-	-	TRBV19	15	TRBJ2-3	CASRSSLGASDTQYF	TGTGCCAGTAGGTCGTCTCTGGGGGCGTCAGATACGCAGTATTTT
TRBD1	-	TRBV6-1	16	TRBJ2-5	CASSDQKYRGGETQYF	TGTGCCAGCAGTGACCAGAAGTACAGGGGCGGTGAGACCCAGTACTTC
TRBD2	few	TRBV7-2	18	TRBJ2-1	CASSPRTSGRSSYNEQFF	TGTGCCAGCAGCCCCCGGACTAGCGGGAGGTCCTCCTACAATGAGCAGTTCTTC
TRBD2	-	TRBV14	16	TRBJ2-7	CASSPPGGAGVYEQYF	TGTGCCAGCAGCCCCCCGGGTGGGGCGGGGGTCTACGAGCAGTACTTC
-	-	TRBV27	11	TRBJ2-7	CASRNIYEQYF	TGTGCCAGCAGGAACATCTACGAGCAGTACTTC
TRBD2	-	TRBV19	17	TRBJ2-5	CASSMEGLAGIQETQYF	TGTGCCAGTAGTATGGAGGGCCTAGCGGGGATTCAAGAGACCCAGTACTTC
-	-	TRBV5-1	15	TRBJ2-3	CATRPTGSAADTQYF	TGCGCCACCCGCCCAACAGGATCAGCCGCAGATACGCAGTATTTT
TRBD2	-	TRBV9	15	TRBJ2-3	CASSATSAPTDTQYF	TGTGCCAGCAGCGCCACTAGCGCTCCCACAGATACGCAGTATTTT